This T cell receptor (beta chain) was recorded in a study of cytomegalovirus exposure and HLA in healthy donors. Those who donated were healthy bone marrow donors. Unrecorded immune exposures were likely, despite nominal health at sampling. In germline, CDR1 is SGHRS, CDR2 YFSETQ. The CDR3 is 15 amino acids. The trim removed 4 bases at V and 4 bases at J, leaving 8 bases unmatched. Primers included in the PCR were 60 Vbeta and 13 Jbeta primers. TCRdb's copy holds only in-frame clones and misses some; the assay was immunoSEQ multiplex PCR. The sample shows 45,000 to 50,000 clones, and roughly a sixth sits with its ten largest clones.

The sequence was collected from a male donor in good health and CMV-seronegative. The chain carries TRBV5-1 and TRBJ1-2, with 9 bases that match TRBD1. The sequenced sample was PBMCs. The CDR3 sequence: CASSTGQGSFYGYTF. The CDR3 region has the DNA TGCGCCAGCAGCACGGGACAGGGCAGCTTCTATGGCTACACCTTC. The full variable domain, its missing parts supplied by reference TRBV5-1 and TRBJ1-2, is KAGVTQTPRYLIKTRGQQVTLSCSPISGHRSVSWYQQTPGQGLQFLFEYFSETQRNKGNFPGRFSGRQFSNSRSEMNVSTLELGDSALYLCASSTGQGSFYGYTFGSGTRLTVV.